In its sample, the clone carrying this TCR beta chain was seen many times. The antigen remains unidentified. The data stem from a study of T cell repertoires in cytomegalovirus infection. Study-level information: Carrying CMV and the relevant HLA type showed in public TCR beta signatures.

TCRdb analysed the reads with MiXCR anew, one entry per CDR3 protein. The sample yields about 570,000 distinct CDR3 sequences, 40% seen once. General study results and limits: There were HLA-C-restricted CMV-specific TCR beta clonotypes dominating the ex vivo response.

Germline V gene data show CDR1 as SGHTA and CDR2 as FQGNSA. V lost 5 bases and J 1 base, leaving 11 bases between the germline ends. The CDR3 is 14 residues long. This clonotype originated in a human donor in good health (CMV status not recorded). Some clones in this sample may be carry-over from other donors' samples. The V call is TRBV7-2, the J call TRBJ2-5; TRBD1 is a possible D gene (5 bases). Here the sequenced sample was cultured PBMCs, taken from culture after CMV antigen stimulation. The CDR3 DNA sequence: TGTGCCAGCAGCCGAAGGACAACCCAAGAGACCCAGTACTTC. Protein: CASSRRTTQETQYF.